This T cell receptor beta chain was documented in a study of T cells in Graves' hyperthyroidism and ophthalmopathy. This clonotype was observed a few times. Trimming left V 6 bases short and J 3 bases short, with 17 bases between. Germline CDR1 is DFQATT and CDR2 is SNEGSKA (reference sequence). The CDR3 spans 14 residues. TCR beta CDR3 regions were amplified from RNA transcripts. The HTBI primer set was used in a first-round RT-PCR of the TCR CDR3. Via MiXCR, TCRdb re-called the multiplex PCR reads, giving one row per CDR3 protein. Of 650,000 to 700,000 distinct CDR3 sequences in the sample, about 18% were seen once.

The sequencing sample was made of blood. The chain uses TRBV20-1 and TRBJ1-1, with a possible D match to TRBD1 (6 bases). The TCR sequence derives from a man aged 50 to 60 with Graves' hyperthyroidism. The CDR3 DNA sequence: TGCAGTGCCGAGGGAAAATCAGGGGACACTGAAGCTTTCTTT. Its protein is CSAEGKSGDTEAFF.